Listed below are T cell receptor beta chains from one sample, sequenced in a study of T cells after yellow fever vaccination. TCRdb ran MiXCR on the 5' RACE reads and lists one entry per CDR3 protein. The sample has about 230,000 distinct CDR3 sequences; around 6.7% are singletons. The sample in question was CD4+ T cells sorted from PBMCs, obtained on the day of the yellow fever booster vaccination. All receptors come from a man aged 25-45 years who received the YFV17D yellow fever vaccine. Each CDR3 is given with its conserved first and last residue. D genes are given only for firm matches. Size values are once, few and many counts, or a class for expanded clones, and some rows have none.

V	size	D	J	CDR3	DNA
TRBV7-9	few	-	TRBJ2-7	CASSPAGQKSLTGEQYF	TGTGCCAGCAGCCCGGCGGGACAAAAATCTTTGACGGGGGAGCAGTACTTC
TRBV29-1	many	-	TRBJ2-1	CSVAPATPSSYNEQFF	TGCAGCGTGGCCCCAGCGACCCCAAGCTCCTACAATGAGCAGTTCTTC
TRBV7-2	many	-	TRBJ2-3	CASSFSDTQYF	TGTGCCAGCAGCTTTTCAGATACGCAGTATTTT
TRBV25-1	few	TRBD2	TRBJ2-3	CASSDPSGRIADTQYF	TGTGCCAGCAGTGACCCTAGCGGGAGAATCGCAGATACGCAGTATTTT
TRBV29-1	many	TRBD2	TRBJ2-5	CSGAGGGETQYF	TGCAGCGGAGCGGGAGGTGGGGAGACCCAGTACTTC
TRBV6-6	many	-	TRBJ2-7	CASRISGGEQYF	TGTGCCAGCAGGATAAGCGGAGGCGAGCAGTACTTC
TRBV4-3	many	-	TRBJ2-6	CASSLQGGSGANVLTF	TGCGCCAGCAGTCTGCAGGGGGGATCTGGGGCCAACGTCCTGACTTTC
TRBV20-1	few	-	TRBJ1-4	CSATPLEKLFF	TGCAGTGCTACCCCACTAGAAAAACTGTTTTTT
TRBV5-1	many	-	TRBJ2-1	CASSLALVSYNEQFF	TGCGCCAGCAGCTTGGCCCTAGTATCCTACAATGAGCAGTTCTTC
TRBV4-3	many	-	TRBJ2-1	CASSQAGAYNEQFF	TGCGCCAGCAGCCAAGCGGGAGCCTACAATGAGCAGTTCTTC
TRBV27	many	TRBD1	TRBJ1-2	CASKPDRAPANYGYTF	TGTGCCAGCAAACCGGACAGGGCCCCAGCTAACTATGGCTACACCTTC
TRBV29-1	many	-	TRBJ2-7	CSVSNPYEQYF	TGCAGCGTTTCTAACCCCTACGAGCAGTACTTC
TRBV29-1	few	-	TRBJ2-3	CSVEEADTQYF	TGCAGCGTTGAAGAAGCAGATACGCAGTATTTT
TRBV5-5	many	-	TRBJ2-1	CASRPGTSSYNEQFF	TGTGCCAGCAGACCCGGGACGAGCTCCTACAATGAGCAGTTCTTC
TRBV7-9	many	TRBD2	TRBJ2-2	CASRRLAGANTGELFF	TGTGCCAGCAGGCGACTAGCGGGAGCCAACACCGGGGAGCTGTTTTTT
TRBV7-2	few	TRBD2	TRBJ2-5	CASSFGTSGVQETQYF	TGTGCCAGCAGCTTCGGGACTAGCGGGGTGCAAGAGACCCAGTACTTC
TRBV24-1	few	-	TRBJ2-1	CATSGAGATGEQFF	TGTGCCACCAGTGGAGCAGGGGCGACGGGTGAGCAGTTCTTC
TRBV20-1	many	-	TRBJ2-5	CSDLYQETQYF	TGCAGTGACCTGTACCAAGAGACCCAGTACTTC
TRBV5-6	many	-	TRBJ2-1	CASSLPTGGEQFF	TGTGCCAGCAGCCTTCCTACAGGTGGTGAGCAGTTCTTC
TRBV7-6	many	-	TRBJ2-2	CASSNSNTGELFF	TGTGCCAGCAGCAACTCTAACACCGGGGAGCTGTTTTTT
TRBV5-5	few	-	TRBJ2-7	CASSLTQGSSEQYF	TGTGCCAGCAGCTTGACCCAGGGGAGTAGCGAGCAGTACTTC
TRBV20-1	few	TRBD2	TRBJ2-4	CSANSGTGTKNIQYF	TGCAGTGCTAATAGCGGGACGGGAACCAAAAACATTCAGTACTTC
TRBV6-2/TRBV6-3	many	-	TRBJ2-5	CASSYYQRQTQYF	TGTGCCAGCAGTTACTACCAGCGGCAGACCCAGTACTTC
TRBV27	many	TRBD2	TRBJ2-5	CASSLIASGRGQETQYF	TGTGCCAGCAGTTTAATCGCTAGCGGGAGAGGCCAAGAGACCCAGTACTTC
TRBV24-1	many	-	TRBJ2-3	CATSDSTRLRDTQYF	TGTGCCACCAGTGATTCCACCCGGCTCCGAGATACGCAGTATTTT
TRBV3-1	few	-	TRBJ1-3	CASSRMAVSGNTIYF	TGTGCCAGCAGCCGGATGGCCGTCTCTGGAAACACCATATATTTT
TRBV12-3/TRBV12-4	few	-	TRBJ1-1	CASSFELNTEAFF	TGTGCCAGCAGTTTTGAACTGAACACTGAAGCTTTCTTT
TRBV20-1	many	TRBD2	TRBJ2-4	CSARDSGRANIQYF	TGCAGTGCTAGAGACAGCGGGAGGGCAAACATTCAGTACTTC
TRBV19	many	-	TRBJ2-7	CASSTGGGRYEQYF	TGTGCCAGTAGTACCGGGGGCGGGCGGTACGAGCAGTACTTC
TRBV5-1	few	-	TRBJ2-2	CASSWAGEDTGELFF	TGCGCCAGCAGCTGGGCAGGGGAGGACACCGGGGAGCTGTTTTTT
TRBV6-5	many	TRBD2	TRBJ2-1	CASSYSPSGTSDEQFF	TGTGCCAGCAGTTACTCTCCTAGCGGGACGTCGGATGAGCAGTTCTTC
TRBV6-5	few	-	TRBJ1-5	CASSYSPLGQSQNQPQHF	TGTGCCAGCAGTTACTCACCCCTAGGACAGAGCCAGAATCAGCCCCAGCATTTT
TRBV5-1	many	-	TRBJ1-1	CASSVERGTEAFF	TGCGCCAGCAGCGTGGAAAGGGGCACTGAAGCTTTCTTT
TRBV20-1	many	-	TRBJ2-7	CSARGQRYEQYF	TGCAGTGCTAGGGGCCAGCGGTACGAGCAGTACTTC
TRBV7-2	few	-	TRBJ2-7	CASSLYQQGLGEQYF	TGTGCCAGCAGCTTATATCAGCAGGGGTTGGGCGAGCAGTACTTC
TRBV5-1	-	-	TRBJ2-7	CASSLGQEPYEQYF	TGCGCCAGCAGCTTGGGACAGGAGCCTTACGAGCAGTACTTC
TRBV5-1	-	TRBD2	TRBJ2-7	CASSLEGTSGSLHYEQYF	TGCGCCAGCAGCTTGGAAGGGACTAGCGGGAGCCTCCACTACGAGCAGTACTTC
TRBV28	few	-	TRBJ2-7	CASRDSRPSYEQYF	TGTGCCAGTAGAGACAGTCGCCCCTCCTACGAGCAGTACTTC
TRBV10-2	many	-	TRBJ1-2	CASSERRGYGYTF	TGCGCCAGCAGTGAGCGAAGGGGCTATGGCTACACCTTC
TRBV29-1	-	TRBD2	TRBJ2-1	CSVVSSGKYNEQFF	TGCAGCGTTGTTTCTAGCGGGAAATACAATGAGCAGTTCTTC
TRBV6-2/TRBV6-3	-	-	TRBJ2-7	CASIPDRKGYEQYF	TGTGCCAGTATTCCCGACAGGAAGGGCTACGAGCAGTACTTC
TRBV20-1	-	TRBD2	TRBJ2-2	CSARDQRRLARNTGELFF	TGCAGTGCTAGAGATCAAAGGCGACTAGCGAGGAACACCGGGGAGCTGTTTTTT
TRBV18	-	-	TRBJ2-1	CASSPGLSDYNEQFF	TGTGCCAGCTCTCCGGGACTCTCGGACTACAATGAGCAGTTCTTC
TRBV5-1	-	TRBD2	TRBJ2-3	CASSPWEGDTQYF	TGCGCCAGCAGCCCCTGGGAGGGGGATACGCAGTATTTT
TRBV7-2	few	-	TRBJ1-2	CASTGRDKNYGYTF	TGTGCCAGCACCGGCCGGGACAAGAACTATGGCTACACCTTC
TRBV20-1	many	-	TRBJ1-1	CSARSQGIMNTEAFF	TGCAGTGCTAGATCGCAGGGGATAATGAACACTGAAGCTTTCTTT
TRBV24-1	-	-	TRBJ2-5	CATSDLTDNEETQYF	TGTGCCACCAGTGATTTAACAGACAATGAAGAGACCCAGTACTTC
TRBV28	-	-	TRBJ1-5	CASSFSDRFNQPQHF	TGTGCCAGCAGTTTTTCCGACAGGTTCAATCAGCCCCAGCATTTT
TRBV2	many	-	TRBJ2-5	CASSEGVLQETQYF	TGTGCCAGCAGTGAAGGGGTGCTCCAAGAGACCCAGTACTTC
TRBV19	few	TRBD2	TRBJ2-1	CASRSGTSILDEQFF	TGTGCCAGTAGATCCGGGACTAGTATACTCGATGAGCAGTTCTTC
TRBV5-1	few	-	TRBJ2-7	CASRNRSYEQYF	TGCGCCAGCAGAAACAGATCCTACGAGCAGTACTTC
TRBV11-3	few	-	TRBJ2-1	CASSLDHQGREQFF	TGTGCCAGCAGCTTAGACCACCAGGGGCGAGAGCAGTTCTTC
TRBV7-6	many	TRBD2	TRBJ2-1	CASSFLAGGNEQFF	TGTGCCAGCAGCTTTCTAGCGGGAGGCAACGAGCAGTTCTTC
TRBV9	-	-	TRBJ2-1	CASSVGGRGVLNEQFF	TGTGCCAGCAGCGTAGGGGGCAGGGGGGTCCTGAATGAGCAGTTCTTC